Sequencing of this TCR beta chain was carried out in a study of blood T cell repertoires in COVID-19. Study information: Sources were T cells, B-cell-depleted T cells, or PBMCs; the material itself was cDNA or gDNA.

Germline V gene data show CDR1 as SGHAT and CDR2 as FQNNGV. The ends were cut back, 1 base at V and 1 base at J, with 10 bases in the middle. This CDR3 region has 15 residues. Authors' processing steps: Reference gene primer amplification gave estimated nucleated cell counts. Here immunoSEQ multiplex PCR was the method, and the copy in TCRdb shows in-frame clones only, minus some. Clone size and the V and J calls come from that table; the DNA yielded D and trimming. The table shows a few hundred thousand clones, with approximately 88% occurring only once. Sequencing used peripheral blood. This TCR came from a woman aged 25 to 45 who had recovered from COVID-19. The gene calls are TRBV11-2 and TRBJ2-5; unclear D gene. CDR3 bases: TGTGCCAGCAGCTTAGGGGCCTCCTCCCAAGAGACCCAGTACTTC. Translating gives CASSLGASSQETQYF.